Below, 25 T cell receptor beta chains from the same sample are listed, as sequenced in a study of OX40 agonist ivuxolimab in advanced cancers. The protocol used for the library was the immunoSEQ multiplex PCR assay. Imported from immuneACCESS, the table was reduced by TCRdb to in-frame sequences with V and J called. These copies leave out some clones; in studies compared against another copy, an unresolved V gene accounts for under half, and the cause of the remainder is not known. This sample comprises some 71,000 clones, 80% to 85% of them detected only once. Of the sample, roughly 8% falls within the top ten clones. Sequences were derived from CD4+ or CD8+ T cells sorted from blood, sampled in a trial of the OX40 agonist ivuxolimab. The source of these receptors is an adult with an advanced solid tumor such as melanoma, head and neck, liver or kidney cancer.

The chain carries TRBV16 and TRBJ2-5; D not resolved. The end of the DNA is better explained by TRBJ2-7, so the J call may be wrong. The germline V gene has CDR1 KGHSY and CDR2 FQNENV. The CDR3 runs 13 residues. The CDR3: CASSQSPVYEQYF. In nucleotides, the CDR3 is TGTGCCAGCAGCCAATCACCAGTTTACGAGCAGTACTTC.

The chain uses TRBV28 and TRBJ1-2, with D possibly TRBD1 on 5 matching bases. The CDR3 runs to 13 residues. The V end was cut by 6 bases, the J end by 8 bases, with 16 bases between. CDR1 and CDR2 (germline): MDHEN, SYDVKM. CDR3 loop: CASSPPDRVGYTF. The CDR3 nucleotides read TGTGCCAGCAGCCCCCCTGACAGAGTAGGCTACACCTTC.

The V call is TRBV5-6, the J call TRBJ1-4; TRBD1 agrees at 7 bases. Germline-derived CDR1 and CDR2 are SGHDT and YYEEEE. With 3 bases clipped from V and 10 bases from J, the junction kept 9 bases outside the gene matches. The CDR3 length is 14 residues. The CDR3 DNA is TGTGCCAGCAGCTCCCGACAGGGCCGGGGAAAACTGTTTTTT. It specifies CASSSRQGRGKLFF. Full variable domain (missing parts from reference TRBV5-6 and TRBJ1-4): DAGVTQSPTHLIKTRGQQVTLRCSPKSGHDTVSWYQQALGQGPQFIFQYYEEEERQRGNFPDRFSGHQFPNYSSELNVNALLLGDSALYLCASSSRQGRGKLFFGSGTQLSVL.

In nucleotides, the CDR3 is TGTGCCAGCAGCTCCCGTTCAAGGGAGGATGGCTACACCTTC. Translation gives CASSSRSREDGYTF. The rearrangement links TRBV7-2 to TRBJ1-2; D unresolved. V was cut by 4 bases and J by 6 bases, with 15 bases left in between. Germline CDR1 reads SGHTA; CDR2 reads FQGNSA. This CDR3 is built from 14 residues.

The chain employs TRBV6-1 and TRBJ2-7, with D perhaps matching TRBD1 (6 bases). CDR1 and CDR2 from the germline V gene are MNHNS and SASEGT. The CDR3 totals 12 residues. Trimming cost V 6 bases and J 6 bases, with 12 bases left between them. DNA of the CDR3: TGTGCCAGCAGACTACAGGGCCGCGAGCAGTACTTC. Translating gives CASRLQGREQYF.

This chain uses TRBV10-3 with TRBJ2-2; 9 positions agree with TRBD2. Germline V gene sequence: CDR1 ENHRY, CDR2 SYGVKD. The CDR3 extends over 15 amino acids. With 4 bases clipped from V and 3 bases from J, the junction kept 3 bases outside the gene matches. The CDR3 DNA reads as TGTGCCATCAGTGCTAGCGGGATTGACACCGGGGAGCTGTTTTTT. Translation gives CAISASGIDTGELFF.

This clone was picked up a small number of times. Additional DNA sequences in this sample encode the identical CDR3. The chain's CDR3 is CASSLTGSTDTQYF. CDR3 sequence (DNA): TGTGCCAGCAGCTTAACTGGGAGCACAGATACGCAGTATTTT. The chain has TRBV11-3 and TRBJ2-3; D unresolved. This CDR3 is 14 amino acids long. V lost 2 bases and J lost 0, with 6 bases in between. CDR1 is SGHNT, CDR2 YENEEA, per germline.

This clone was counted only a few times. The chain uses TRBV7-2 and TRBJ2-5, with a weak D call TRBD2 (5 bases). CDR3 length: 15 amino acids. Trimming cost V 0 bases and J 4 bases, with 12 bases left between them. Germline V gives CDR1 SGHTA, CDR2 FQGNSA. CDR3 region: CASSLASDSAETQYF. DNA for the CDR3: TGTGCCAGCAGCTTAGCCTCGGACTCGGCAGAGACCCAGTACTTC. Combining the CDR3 with reference TRBV7-2 and TRBJ2-5 gives the whole variable domain GAGVSQSPSNKVTEKGKDVELRCDPISGHTALYWYRQSLGQGLEFLIYFQGNSAPDKSGLPSDRFSAERTGGSVSTLTIQRTQQEDSAVYLCASSLASDSAETQYFGPGTRLLVL.

This clone occurred once. V is TRBV6-5 and J is TRBJ1-2; the D is unclear. CDR1 and CDR2 from the germline V gene are MNHEY and SVGAGI. The CDR3 contains 13 residues. V lost 6 bases and J 2 bases, leaving 10 bases between the germline ends. The CDR3 DNA follows: TGTGCCAGCAGCGCTCCCAAAAACTATGGCTACACCTTC. Its translation: CASSAPKNYGYTF.

This chain connects TRBV29-1 to TRBJ1-5, with 9 bases aligning to TRBD1. Germline CDR1 and CDR2: SQVTM and ANQGSEA. V shed 5 bases, J shed 6 bases, and the junction held 8 bases outside the gene matches. This CDR3 is 14 amino acids long. Written as DNA, the CDR3 is TGCAGCGTTATACAGGGGGCGCATGGTCAGCCCCAGCATTTT. This translates into CSVIQGAHGQPQHF.

The chain is built from TRBV6-4 and TRBJ2-1; D is undetermined. Germline lookup yields CDR1 MRHNA and CDR2 SNTAGT. This CDR3 is 12 amino acids long. V lost 2 bases and J lost 10, with 9 bases in between. CDR3 nucleotide sequence: TGTGCCAGCAGTGACGGTCCCGGCGAGCAGTTCTTC. Translation: CASSDGPGEQFF.

The CDR3 sequence: CASSYSLRGKSCTF. The DNA for the CDR3 is TGTGCCAGCAGTTACTCCCTCCGGGGCAAATCCTGCACCTTC. The V gene is TRBV6-5, the J gene TRBJ1-2, with a tentative D call TRBD1 (5 bases). Germline-derived CDR1 and CDR2 are MNHEY and SVGAGI. Trimming shortened V by 0 bases and J by 13 bases, and 18 bases separated the two germline ends. The CDR3 is made up of 14 amino acids.

The chain recombines TRBV4-3 with TRBJ1-4; D remains ambiguous. The CDR3 length is 14 residues. The V gene lost 5 bases and the J gene lost 8 bases, with 15 bases spanning the gap. Germline CDR1 reads LGHNA; CDR2 reads YSLEER. The CDR3 DNA sequence: TGCGCCAGCAGCTCCGCTACCTACGGGGAAAAACTGTTTTTT. Protein: CASSSATYGEKLFF.

The rearrangement uses TRBV9 and TRBJ2-7; 10 nucleotides agree with TRBD1. Germline V CDR1 and CDR2: SGDLS, YYNGEE. The CDR3 covers 14 residues. J lost 3 bases, V lost 4 bases, and 4 bases had no gene match. The CDR3 bases are TGTGCCAGCAGCAGGGGGGACAGGGGCTACGAGCAGTACTTC. Amino acids: CASSRGDRGYEQYF.

The chain carries TRBV4-1 and TRBJ1-1; no clear D gene. Germline V gene data show CDR1 as MGHRA and CDR2 as YSYEKL. V lost 5 bases to trimming and J lost 4 bases, with 11 bases between them. This CDR3 has 13 residues. CDR3 sequence: CASSALESTEAFF. The CDR3 nucleotides are TGCGCCAGCAGCGCCTTGGAGAGCACTGAAGCTTTCTTT.

The chain carries TRBV7-2 and TRBJ2-3; a possible D gene is TRBD2 (6 bases). V was shortened by 1 base and J by 4 bases, with 12 bases between the two germline ends. The CDR3 runs 15 residues. Germline V gene data show CDR1 as SGHTA and CDR2 as FQGNSA. The CDR3 is CASSLGGTYADTQYF. As DNA, the CDR3 is TGTGCCAGCAGCTTAGGCGGGACCTACGCAGATACGCAGTATTTT.

A single count supports this clone. This chain joins TRBV5-1 and TRBJ2-1; 12 nucleotides match TRBD2. The CDR3 is 14 amino acids. V lost 3 bases, J lost 9 bases, and 4 bases stayed unmatched. Germline CDR1 SGHRS, CDR2 YFSETQ. CDR3 in DNA: TGCGCCAGCAGCTCGACTAGCGGGAGCATTGAGCAGTTCTTC. It yields the protein CASSSTSGSIEQFF.

The V and J genes are TRBV6-5 and TRBJ1-5; the D is unclear. The CDR3 has 13 residues. The germline V gene encodes CDR1 MNHEY and CDR2 SVGAGI. The germline V and J ends were trimmed by 0 bases and 5 bases, with 5 bases remaining between them. CDR3: CASSYSGDQPQHF. As DNA, the CDR3 is TGTGCCAGCAGTTACTCTGGTGATCAGCCCCAGCATTTT.

This clone was seen only once. The gene calls are TRBV7-2 and TRBJ2-7, with 15 bases lining up with TRBD2. This CDR3 region has 16 residues. The junction had 7 bases not matched to a gene; V was cut back by 6 bases and J by 4 bases. The V gene's germline CDR1 is SGHTA and CDR2 FQGNSA. CDR3 protein: CASSLRTSGRGYEQYF. The DNA of the CDR3 is TGTGCCAGCAGTCTAAGGACTAGCGGGAGGGGGTACGAGCAGTACTTC.

This clone is a singleton in its sample. V and J are TRBV5-4 and TRBJ2-5; tentatively, D is TRBD1 or TRBD2 (5 bases each). V was cut by 3 bases and J by 3 bases, with 12 bases left in between. There are 14 residues in the CDR3. Germline V CDR1 and CDR2: SGHNT, YYREEE (reference sequence). The CDR3 DNA sequence: TGTGCCAGCAGCTCGCCCCAGGGAGAAGAGACCCAGTACTTC. It yields the protein CASSSPQGEETQYF.

The CDR3 region is CASSLVISGTYEQYF. CDR3 bases: TGCGCCAGCAGCTTGGTGATTAGCGGAACCTACGAGCAGTACTTC. The chain has TRBV5-1 and TRBJ2-7, with a weak D call TRBD2 (6 bases). CDR3 length: 15 amino acids. Germline V gene sequence: CDR1 SGHRS, CDR2 YFSETQ. V lost 0 bases and J lost 2, with 12 bases in between.

CDR3 region: CASSWTPYNSPLHF. The DNA for the CDR3 is TGTGCCAGCAGTTGGACCCCCTATAATTCACCCCTCCACTTT. The chain uses TRBV2 and TRBJ1-6; D not certain. The germline V gene encodes CDR1 SNHLY and CDR2 FYNNEI. Trimming left V 5 bases short and J 2 bases short, with 7 bases between. The CDR3 has 14 amino acids.

This sequence joins TRBV28 and TRBJ1-5; D ambiguous. CDR1 is MDHEN and CDR2 is SYDVKM in the germline V gene. V was trimmed by 7 bases and J by 5 bases, leaving 15 bases between them. This CDR3 has 14 amino acids. CDR3 amino acids: CASTTGNRYQPQHF. The CDR3 nucleotides are TGTGCCAGCACCACGGGTAACAGATATCAGCCCCAGCATTTT. Filled out from reference TRBV28 and TRBJ1-5, the complete variable domain reads DVKVTQSSRYLVKRTGEKVFLECVQDMDHENMFWYRQDPGLGLRLIYFSYDVKMKEKGDIPEGYSVSREKKERFSLILESASTNQTSMYLCASTTGNRYQPQHFGDGTRLSIL.

The chain couples TRBV11-3 to TRBJ2-3; TRBD2 matches 10 bases. CDR1 is SGHNT and CDR2 is YENEEA in the germline V gene. After removal of 5 bases from V and 4 bases from J, the junction contained 12 bases not matched to a gene. CDR3 length equals 17 residues. This CDR3 reads CASSPESGRALADTQYF. The CDR3, as DNA: TGTGCCAGCAGCCCCGAGAGCGGGAGGGCCTTGGCAGATACGCAGTATTTT.

This clone appeared once. The rearrangement joins TRBV5-1 to TRBJ2-1, with 9 bases lining up with TRBD1. Trimming took 1 base from V and 1 from J; bases not matched to a gene: 9. CDR3 length: 18 amino acids. Germline lookup yields CDR1 SGHRS and CDR2 YFSETQ. The CDR3 sequence is CASSLPPPGQGSYNEQFF. In nucleotides, the CDR3 is TGCGCCAGCAGCTTGCCCCCTCCGGGACAGGGTTCCTACAATGAGCAGTTCTTC. Together with reference TRBV5-1 and TRBJ2-1, the CDR3 gives the full variable domain: KAGVTQTPRYLIKTRGQQVTLSCSPISGHRSVSWYQQTPGQGLQFLFEYFSETQRNKGNFPGRFSGRQFSNSRSEMNVSTLELGDSALYLCASSLPPPGQGSYNEQFFGPGTRLTVL.